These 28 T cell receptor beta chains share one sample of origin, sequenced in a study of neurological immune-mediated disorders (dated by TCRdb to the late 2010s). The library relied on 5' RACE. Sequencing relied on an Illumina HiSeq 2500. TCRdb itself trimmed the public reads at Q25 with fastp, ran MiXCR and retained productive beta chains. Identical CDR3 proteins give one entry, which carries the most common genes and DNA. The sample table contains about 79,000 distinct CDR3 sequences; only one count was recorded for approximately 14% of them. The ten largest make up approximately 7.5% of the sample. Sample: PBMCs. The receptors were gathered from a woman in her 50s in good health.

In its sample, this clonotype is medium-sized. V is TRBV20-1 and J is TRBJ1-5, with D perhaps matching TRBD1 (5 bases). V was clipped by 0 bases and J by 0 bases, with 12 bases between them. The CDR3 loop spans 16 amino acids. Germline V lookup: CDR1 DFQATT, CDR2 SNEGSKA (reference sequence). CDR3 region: CSARDEAGYSNQPQHF. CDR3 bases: TGCAGTGCTAGAGATGAGGCAGGGTATAGCAATCAGCCCCAGCATTTT.

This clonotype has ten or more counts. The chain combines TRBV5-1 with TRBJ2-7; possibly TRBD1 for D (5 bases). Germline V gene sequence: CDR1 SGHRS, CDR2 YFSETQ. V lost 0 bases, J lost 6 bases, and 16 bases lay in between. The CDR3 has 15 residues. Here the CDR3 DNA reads TGCGCCAGCAGCTTGGAGGGGTCAAGGGCAGGCGAGCAGTACTTC. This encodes CASSLEGSRAGEQYF.

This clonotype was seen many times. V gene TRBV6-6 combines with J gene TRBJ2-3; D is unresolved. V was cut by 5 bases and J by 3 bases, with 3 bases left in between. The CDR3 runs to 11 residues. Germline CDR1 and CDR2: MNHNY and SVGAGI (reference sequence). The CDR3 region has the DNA TGTGCCAGCAGTATTACAGATACGCAGTATTTT. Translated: CASSITDTQYF.

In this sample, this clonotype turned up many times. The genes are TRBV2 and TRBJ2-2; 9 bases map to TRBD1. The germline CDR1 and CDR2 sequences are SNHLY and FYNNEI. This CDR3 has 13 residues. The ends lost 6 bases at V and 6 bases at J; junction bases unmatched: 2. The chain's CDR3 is CASRQGAAGELFF. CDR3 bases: TGTGCCAGCAGACAGGGGGCGGCCGGGGAGCTGTTTTTT.

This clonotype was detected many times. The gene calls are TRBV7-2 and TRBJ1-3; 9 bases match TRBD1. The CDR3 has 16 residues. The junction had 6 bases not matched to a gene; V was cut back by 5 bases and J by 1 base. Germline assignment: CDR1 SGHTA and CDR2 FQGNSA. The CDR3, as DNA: TGTGCCAGCAGCCGAACGACAGGGGGTTCTGGAAACACCATATATTTT. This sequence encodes CASSRTTGGSGNTIYF.

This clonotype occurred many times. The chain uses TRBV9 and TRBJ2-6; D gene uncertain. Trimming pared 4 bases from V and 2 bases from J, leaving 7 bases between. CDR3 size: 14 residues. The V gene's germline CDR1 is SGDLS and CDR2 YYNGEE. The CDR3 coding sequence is TGTGCCAGCAGCCTTTCGACTGGGGCCAACGTCCTGACTTTC. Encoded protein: CASSLSTGANVLTF.

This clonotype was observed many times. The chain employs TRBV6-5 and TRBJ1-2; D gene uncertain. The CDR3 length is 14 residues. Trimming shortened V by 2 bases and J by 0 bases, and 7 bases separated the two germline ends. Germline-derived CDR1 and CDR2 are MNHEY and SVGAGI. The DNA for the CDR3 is TGTGCCAGCAGTTACGGCAGCGCTAACTATGGCTACACCTTC. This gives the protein CASSYGSANYGYTF.

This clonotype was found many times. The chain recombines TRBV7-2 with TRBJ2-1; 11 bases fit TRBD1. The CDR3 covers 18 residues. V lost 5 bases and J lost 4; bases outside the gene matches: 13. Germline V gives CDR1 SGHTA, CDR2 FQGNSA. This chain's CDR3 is CASSPWGTGGFFYNEQFF. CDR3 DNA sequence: TGTGCCAGCAGCCCATGGGGGACAGGGGGTTTTTTTTACAATGAGCAGTTCTTC. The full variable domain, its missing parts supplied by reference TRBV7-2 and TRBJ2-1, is GAGVSQSPSNKVTEKGKDVELRCDPISGHTALYWYRQSLGQGLEFLIYFQGNSAPDKSGLPSDRFSAERTGGSVSTLTIQRTQQEDSAVYLCASSPWGTGGFFYNEQFFGPGTRLTVL.

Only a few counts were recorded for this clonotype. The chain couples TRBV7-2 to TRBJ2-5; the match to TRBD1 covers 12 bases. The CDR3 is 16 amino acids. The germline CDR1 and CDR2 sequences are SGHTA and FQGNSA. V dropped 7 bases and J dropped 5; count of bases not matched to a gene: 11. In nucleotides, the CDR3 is TGTGCCAGCACTTTCGCCGGGACAGGGGGCGGGGAGACCCAGTACTTC. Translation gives CASTFAGTGGGETQYF.

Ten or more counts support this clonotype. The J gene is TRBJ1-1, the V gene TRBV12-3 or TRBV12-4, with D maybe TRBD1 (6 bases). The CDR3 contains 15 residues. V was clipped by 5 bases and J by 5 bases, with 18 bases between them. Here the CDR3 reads CASSRGSGAWTEAFF. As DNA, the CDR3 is TGTGCCAGCAGTCGGGGGTCGGGGGCTTGGACTGAAGCTTTCTTT.

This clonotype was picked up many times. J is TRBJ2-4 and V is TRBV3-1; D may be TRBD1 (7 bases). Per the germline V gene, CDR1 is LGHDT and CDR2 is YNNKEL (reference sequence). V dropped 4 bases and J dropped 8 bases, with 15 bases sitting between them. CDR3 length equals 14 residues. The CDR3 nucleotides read TGTGCCAGCAGCCGTGGACAGGAGGGAGACATTCAGTACTTC. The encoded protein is CASSRGQEGDIQYF.

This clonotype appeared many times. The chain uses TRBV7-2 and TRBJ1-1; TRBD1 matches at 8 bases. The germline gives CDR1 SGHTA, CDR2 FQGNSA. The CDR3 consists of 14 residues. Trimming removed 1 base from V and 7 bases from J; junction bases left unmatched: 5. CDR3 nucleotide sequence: TGTGCCAGCAGCTTAGGGAGACAGGGGTTTGAAGCTTTCTTT. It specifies CASSLGRQGFEAFF. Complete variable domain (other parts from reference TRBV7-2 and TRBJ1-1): GAGVSQSPSNKVTEKGKDVELRCDPISGHTALYWYRQSLGQGLEFLIYFQGNSAPDKSGLPSDRFSAERTGGSVSTLTIQRTQQEDSAVYLCASSLGRQGFEAFFGQGTRLTVV.

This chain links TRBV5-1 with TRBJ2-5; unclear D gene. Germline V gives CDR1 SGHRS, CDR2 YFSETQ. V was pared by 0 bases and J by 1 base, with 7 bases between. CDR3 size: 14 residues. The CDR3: CASSLGSRQETQYF. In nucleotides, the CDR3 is TGCGCCAGCAGCTTGGGGTCCCGCCAAGAGACCCAGTACTTC.

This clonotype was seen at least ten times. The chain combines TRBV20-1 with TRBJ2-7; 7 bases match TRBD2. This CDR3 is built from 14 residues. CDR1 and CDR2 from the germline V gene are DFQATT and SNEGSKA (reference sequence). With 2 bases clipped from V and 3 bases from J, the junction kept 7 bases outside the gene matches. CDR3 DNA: TGCAGTGCTAGACTGGCGGGGGAGGACTACGAGCAGTACTTC. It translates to CSARLAGEDYEQYF.

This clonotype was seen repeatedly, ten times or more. For the CDR3, the DNA is TGTGCCAGCAGTTTATTAGGGACTAGACAAACCGGGGAGCTGTTTTTT. Translating it yields CASSLLGTRQTGELFF. The chain joins TRBV28 to TRBJ2-2, with 8 bases matching TRBD2. The CDR3 runs 16 residues. Germline CDR1 is MDHEN and CDR2 is SYDVKM. V lost 1 base, J lost 5 bases, and 6 bases stayed unmatched.

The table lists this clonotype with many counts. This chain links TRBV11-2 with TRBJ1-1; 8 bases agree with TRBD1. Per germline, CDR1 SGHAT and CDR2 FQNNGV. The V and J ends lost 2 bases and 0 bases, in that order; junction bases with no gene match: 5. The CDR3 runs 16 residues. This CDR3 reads CASSLRTGTMNTEAFF. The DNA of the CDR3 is TGTGCCAGCAGCTTAAGGACAGGGACCATGAACACTGAAGCTTTCTTT.

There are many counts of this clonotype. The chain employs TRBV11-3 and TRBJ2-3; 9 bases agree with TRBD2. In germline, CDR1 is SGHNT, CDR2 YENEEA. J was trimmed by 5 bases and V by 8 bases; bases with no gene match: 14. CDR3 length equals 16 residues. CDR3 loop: CASGAAGGAFGDTQYF. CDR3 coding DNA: TGTGCCAGCGGCGCCGCGGGAGGGGCATTTGGAGATACGCAGTATTTT. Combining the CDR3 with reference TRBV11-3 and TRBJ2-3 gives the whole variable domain EAGVVQSPRYKIIEKKQPVAFWCNPISGHNTLYWYLQNLGQGPELLIRYENEEAVDDSQLPKDRFSAERLKGVDSTLKIQPAELGDSAVYLCASGAAGGAFGDTQYFGPGTRLTVL.

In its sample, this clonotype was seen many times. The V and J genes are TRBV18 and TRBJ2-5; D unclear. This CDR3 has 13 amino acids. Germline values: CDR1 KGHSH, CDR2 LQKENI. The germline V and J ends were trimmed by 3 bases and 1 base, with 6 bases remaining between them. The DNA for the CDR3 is TGTGCCAGCTCACCTCGCCTCCAAGAGACCCAGTACTTC. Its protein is CASSPRLQETQYF.

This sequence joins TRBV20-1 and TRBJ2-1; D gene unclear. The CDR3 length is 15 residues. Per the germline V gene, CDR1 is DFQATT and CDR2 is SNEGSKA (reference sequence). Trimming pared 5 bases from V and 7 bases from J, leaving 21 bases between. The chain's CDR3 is CSAPTSTSWGNEQFF. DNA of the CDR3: TGCAGTGCTCCAACCTCAACCTCCTGGGGTAATGAGCAGTTCTTC.

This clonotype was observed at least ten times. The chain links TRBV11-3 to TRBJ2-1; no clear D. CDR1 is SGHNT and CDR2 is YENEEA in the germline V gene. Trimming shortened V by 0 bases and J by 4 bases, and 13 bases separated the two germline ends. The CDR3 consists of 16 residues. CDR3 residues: CASSLDSRVGYNEQFF. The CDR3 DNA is TGTGCCAGCAGCTTAGATTCCCGGGTCGGTTACAATGAGCAGTTCTTC.

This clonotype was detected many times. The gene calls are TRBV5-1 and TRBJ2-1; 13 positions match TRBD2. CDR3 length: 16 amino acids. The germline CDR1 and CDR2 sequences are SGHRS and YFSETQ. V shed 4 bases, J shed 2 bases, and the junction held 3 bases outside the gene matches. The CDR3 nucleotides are TGCGCCAGCAGCATAGGGACTAGCGGGACCTACAATGAGCAGTTCTTC. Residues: CASSIGTSGTYNEQFF.

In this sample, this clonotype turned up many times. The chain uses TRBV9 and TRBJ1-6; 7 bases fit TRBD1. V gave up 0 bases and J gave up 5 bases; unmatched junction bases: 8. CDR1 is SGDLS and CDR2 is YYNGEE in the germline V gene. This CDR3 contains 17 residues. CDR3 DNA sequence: TGTGCCAGCAGCGTAGGAAGCCGGGACAGAAATAATTCACCCCTCCACTTT. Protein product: CASSVGSRDRNNSPLHF.

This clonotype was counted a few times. CDR3 in DNA: TGTGCCAGCAGCGATTCCGGGGGGCGGGATACGCAGTATTTT. Translation gives CASSDSGGRDTQYF. The V and J genes are TRBV12-3 or TRBV12-4 and TRBJ2-3; perhaps TRBD2 as D (7 bases). With 6 bases removed from V and 6 bases from J, the gap between germline ends came to 16 bases. The CDR3 is made up of 14 amino acids.

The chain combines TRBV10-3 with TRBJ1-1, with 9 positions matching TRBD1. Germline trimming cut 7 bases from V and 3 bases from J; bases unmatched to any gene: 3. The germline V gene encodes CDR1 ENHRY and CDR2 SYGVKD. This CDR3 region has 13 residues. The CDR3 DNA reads TGTGCCATCAAACAGGGGGCGCACACTGAAGCTTTCTTT. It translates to CAIKQGAHTEAFF.

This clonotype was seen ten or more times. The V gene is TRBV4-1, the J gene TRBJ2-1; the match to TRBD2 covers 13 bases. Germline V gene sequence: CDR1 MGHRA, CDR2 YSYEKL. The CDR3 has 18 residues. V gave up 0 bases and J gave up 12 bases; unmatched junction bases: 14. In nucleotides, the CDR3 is TGCGCCAGCAGCCAAGAATTCACCGGGACTAGCGGGATCGGTGGGCAGTTCTTC. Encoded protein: CASSQEFTGTSGIGGQFF.

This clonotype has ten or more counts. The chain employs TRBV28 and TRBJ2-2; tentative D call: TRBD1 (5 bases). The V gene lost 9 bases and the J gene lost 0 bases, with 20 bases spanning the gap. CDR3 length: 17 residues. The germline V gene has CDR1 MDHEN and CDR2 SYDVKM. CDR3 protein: CASFRITGITNTGELFF. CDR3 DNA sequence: TGTGCCAGTTTCCGGATTACAGGAATAACGAACACCGGGGAGCTGTTTTTT.

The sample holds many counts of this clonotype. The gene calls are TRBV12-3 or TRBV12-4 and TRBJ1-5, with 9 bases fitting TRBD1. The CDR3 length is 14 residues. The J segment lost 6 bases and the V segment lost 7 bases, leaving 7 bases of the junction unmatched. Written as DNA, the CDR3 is TGTGCCAGCACCGCTGACAGGGGGTCTCAGCCCCAGCATTTT. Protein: CASTADRGSQPQHF.

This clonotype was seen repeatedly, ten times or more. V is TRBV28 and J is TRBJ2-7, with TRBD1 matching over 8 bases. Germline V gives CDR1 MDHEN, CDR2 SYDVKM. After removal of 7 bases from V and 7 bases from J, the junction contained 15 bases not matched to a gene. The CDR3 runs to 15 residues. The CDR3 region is CASTTASQGAGEQYF. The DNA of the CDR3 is TGTGCCAGCACCACAGCGTCCCAGGGGGCTGGTGAGCAGTACTTC.